The clone carrying this TCR beta chain was detected many times. Its antigen is unknown. These data are taken from a study of response to subunit inactivated influenza vaccine. The study, taken as a whole, reports: The authors suggested that every seasonal influenza vaccination recruits few new T cells.

CDR1 is SQVTM, CDR2 ANQGSEA, per germline. V was clipped by 5 bases and J by 2 bases, with 9 bases between them. CDR3 size: 12 residues. Each CDR3 protein gets one entry after TCRdb re-called the RT-PCR reads with MiXCR. The sample has fewer than 200,000 distinct CDR3 sequences, approximately 9.2% seen once; the top ten hold under 13%. Material: non-naive T cells sorted from PBMCs, obtained on the day of vaccination. The source of this sequence is a man in his fifties who received an inactivated influenza vaccine. The gene calls are TRBV29-1 and TRBJ1-2; perhaps TRBD1 as D (6 bases). CDR3 in DNA: TGCAGCGTTAGTCAGGGGAACTATGGCTACACCTTC. This translates into CSVSQGNYGYTF.